This T cell receptor beta chain was recovered during a study of T cell changes during pregnancy in multiple sclerosis. Data came from immunoSEQ multiplex PCR; TCRdb stores just in-frame clones and leaves some out. The data show under 70,000 clones, with around 92% seen just once and about 0.64% held by the top ten. The CDR3 is 13 amino acids. The germline CDR1 and CDR2 sequences are SGDLS and YYNGEE. Unmatched junction bases numbered 7, after V lost 5 bases and J lost 6 bases. Sequences were derived from CD4+ T cells from peripheral blood mononuclear cells, sampled after pregnancy. The TCR comes from a female donor with multiple sclerosis, enrolled in a pregnancy study. The chain recombines TRBV9 with TRBJ1-2; 7 bases line up with TRBD1. This CDR3 reads CASRATGVNGYTF. The CDR3 DNA sequence: TGTGCCAGCAGAGCCACAGGGGTTAATGGCTACACCTTC.